This T cell receptor beta chain was recovered during a study of CD8 T cells in ankylosing spondylitis. Study observations and caveats: Relatively rare in peripheral blood, disease-linked clones were also CD8+. Reports say disease-linked clones showed up significantly more in matched ankylosing spondylitis synovial fluid. Before this, some motif variants had been reported in reactive arthritis synovial fluid and blood.

Library preparation for TCR beta used quantitative 5'-RACE with molecular barcodes. One entry per CDR3 protein results from TCRdb running MiXCR on the 5' RACE reads. This table holds approximately 140,000 distinct CDR3 sequences, approximately 10% found once. Many counts were recorded for this clonotype. Its antigen is not known. CDR1 and CDR2 (germline): SGHRS, YFSETQ. This CDR3 has 16 residues. V was pared by 2 bases and J by 2 bases, with 6 bases of the junction left unmatched. This clonotype was sampled from a male donor with ankylosing spondylitis or in good health (not recorded which). Sequencing input: blood, either unsorted or a sorted T cell fraction (not recorded which). The chain has TRBV5-1 and TRBJ2-7, with TRBD1 matching over 11 bases. The CDR3 DNA reads TGCGCCAGCAGCTTACAACCGGGACAGGGGGCCTACGAGCAGTACTTC. Protein product: CASSLQPGQGAYEQYF.